These T cell receptor beta chains were read from a single sample in a study of shared clonotypes between healthy human individuals. The method was immunoSEQ multiplex PCR; TCRdb's version includes in-frame clones alone and lacks a portion of them. The sample consists of over a million clones, 78% of them appearing once. The sequenced material came from memory CD4+ T cells from PBMCs. The receptors derive from a man between 18 and 35 years old in good health. Some clones in this sample may be carry-over from other donors' samples. Both conserved end residues are part of each CDR3. The D gene is left open where the match is weak. Clone size is given for some rows only: seen once, a few or many times, or a class if the clone is expanded.

clone_size: few; j_call: TRBJ2-2; d_call: -; v_call: TRBV28; cdr3_nt: TGTGCCAGCAGCCTGTTGGAGTTCGGGGAGCTGTTTTTT; cdr3_aa: CASSLLEFGELFF
clone_size: few; j_call: TRBJ2-3; d_call: TRBD1; v_call: TRBV4-3; cdr3_nt: TGCGCCAGCAGCCAAGATACAGGGGGGACAGATACGCAGTATTTT; cdr3_aa: CASSQDTGGTDTQYF
clone_size: -; j_call: TRBJ2-1; d_call: -; v_call: TRBV7-9; cdr3_nt: TGTGCCAGCAGCTTCAACACCGACAATGAGCAGTTCTTC; cdr3_aa: CASSFNTDNEQFF
clone_size: -; j_call: TRBJ1-5; d_call: -; v_call: TRBV5-5; cdr3_nt: TGTGCCAGCAGCTTATTTTCCGCTGGGGTAGATCAGCCCCAGCATTTT; cdr3_aa: CASSLFSAGVDQPQHF
clone_size: -; j_call: TRBJ2-6; d_call: -; v_call: TRBV7-2; cdr3_nt: TGTGCCAGCAGCTTAGGGGGCGGTACTGGGGCCAACGTCCTGACTTTC; cdr3_aa: CASSLGGGTGANVLTF
clone_size: -; j_call: TRBJ2-7; d_call: TRBD2; v_call: TRBV4-2; cdr3_nt: TGTGCCAGCAGCCGACCGGGACTAGCGGGGGAGCAGTACTTC; cdr3_aa: CASSRPGLAGEQYF
clone_size: -; j_call: TRBJ2-7; d_call: -; v_call: TRBV25-1; cdr3_nt: TGTGCCAGCAGTGATTTGGCGCTCCCGGGCGAGCAGTACTTC; cdr3_aa: CASSDLALPGEQYF
clone_size: -; j_call: TRBJ2-1; d_call: TRBD2; v_call: TRBV10-1; cdr3_nt: TGCGCCAGGGGGACTAGCGGCTACAATGAGCAGTTCTTC; cdr3_aa: CARGTSGYNEQFF
clone_size: -; j_call: TRBJ2-3; d_call: -; v_call: TRBV5-4; cdr3_nt: TGTGCCAGCAGCAAACAGGGAAATACGCAGTATTTT; cdr3_aa: CASSKQGNTQYF
clone_size: -; j_call: TRBJ1-1; d_call: -; v_call: TRBV18; cdr3_nt: TGTGCCAGCTCACCACCACAATCCTTGGGGACTGAAGCTTTCTTT; cdr3_aa: CASSPPQSLGTEAFF
clone_size: once; j_call: TRBJ2-3; d_call: -; v_call: TRBV5-1; cdr3_nt: TGCGCCAGCAGCCGAGGGGACTCTTGGACAGATACGCAGTATTTT; cdr3_aa: CASSRGDSWTDTQYF
clone_size: -; j_call: TRBJ2-7; d_call: -; v_call: TRBV6-5; cdr3_nt: TGTGCCAGCAGTTACTCCGGAGAGCAGTACTTC; cdr3_aa: CASSYSGEQYF
clone_size: -; j_call: TRBJ2-4; d_call: TRBD1; v_call: TRBV19; cdr3_nt: TGTGCCAGTAGTACGGGACAGGGGGCGGCCAAAAACATTCAGTACTTC; cdr3_aa: CASSTGQGAAKNIQYF
clone_size: -; j_call: TRBJ1-3; d_call: -; v_call: TRBV6-5; cdr3_nt: TGTGCCAGCAGTTCGCGAGGATTTGGAAACACCATATATTTT; cdr3_aa: CASSSRGFGNTIYF
clone_size: -; j_call: TRBJ1-1; d_call: -; v_call: TRBV7-1; cdr3_nt: TGTGCCACGAGAACTAAGGGGAACACTGAAGCTTTCTTT; cdr3_aa: CATRTKGNTEAFF
clone_size: few; j_call: TRBJ1-2; d_call: -; v_call: TRBV19; cdr3_nt: TGTGCCAGTAGTAGGCCTGGCAGGATCTATGGCTACACCTTC; cdr3_aa: CASSRPGRIYGYTF
clone_size: -; j_call: TRBJ2-7; d_call: TRBD1; v_call: TRBV9; cdr3_nt: TGTGCCAGCACCGGGACAGGGCGGGACGAGCAGTACTTC; cdr3_aa: CASTGTGRDEQYF
clone_size: -; j_call: TRBJ2-7; d_call: TRBD1; v_call: TRBV4-1; cdr3_nt: TGCGCCAGCAGCCAAGATAGGGACAGAGGCTACGAGCAGTACTTC; cdr3_aa: CASSQDRDRGYEQYF
clone_size: -; j_call: TRBJ2-2; d_call: TRBD2; v_call: TRBV5-6; cdr3_nt: TGTGCCAGCAGCTTGTTGGGACTAGCGGGAGCGTTTACCGGGGAGCTGTTTTTT; cdr3_aa: CASSLLGLAGAFTGELFF
clone_size: few; j_call: TRBJ2-3; d_call: -; v_call: TRBV2; cdr3_nt: TGTGCCAGCAGTGATCAGGGATGGCCAGATACGCAGTATTTT; cdr3_aa: CASSDQGWPDTQYF
clone_size: -; j_call: TRBJ1-2; d_call: -; v_call: TRBV29-1; cdr3_nt: TGCAGCGCCTCGAACGTAAGGTCCTATGGCTACACCTTC; cdr3_aa: CSASNVRSYGYTF
clone_size: -; j_call: TRBJ2-3; d_call: TRBD2; v_call: TRBV5-1; cdr3_nt: TGCGCCAGCAGCTTGGGGGGACTAGCGGGAGGAAGGGCAGATACGCAGTATTTT; cdr3_aa: CASSLGGLAGGRADTQYF
clone_size: -; j_call: TRBJ1-2; d_call: -; v_call: TRBV2; cdr3_nt: TGTGCCAGCTTCAGGGGTTGGAGCTACACCTTC; cdr3_aa: CASFRGWSYTF
clone_size: few; j_call: TRBJ1-2; d_call: -; v_call: TRBV18; cdr3_nt: TGTGCCAGCTCACCCCCCGTGACAGCGGTCGGCGGGTTCTATGGCTACACCTTC; cdr3_aa: CASSPPVTAVGGFYGYTF
clone_size: -; j_call: TRBJ1-4; d_call: -; v_call: TRBV28; cdr3_nt: TGTGCCAGCAGTCCCGTGGAAATGTCGAGGGAAAAACTGTTTTTT; cdr3_aa: CASSPVEMSREKLFF
clone_size: -; j_call: TRBJ2-1; d_call: TRBD2; v_call: TRBV11-3; cdr3_nt: TGTGCCAGCAGCTTAGATTCCGGGAGGGAGCCGTTCTTC; cdr3_aa: CASSLDSGREPFF
clone_size: -; j_call: TRBJ2-5; d_call: TRBD1; v_call: TRBV6-6; cdr3_nt: TGTGCCAGCAGTTATCCTCAGGGGGATGAGACCCAGTACTTC; cdr3_aa: CASSYPQGDETQYF